This T cell receptor (beta chain) was sequenced in a study of T cells in narcolepsy. General study points: Autoreactive HCRT-specific and TRIB2-specific clonotypes were marked in same-patient CSF-versus-blood CD4+ comparisons.

Data came from immunoSEQ multiplex PCR; TCRdb stores just in-frame clones and leaves some out. The sample holds 20,000 to 30,000 clones, 85% to 90% seen once. Details on this clone: Antigen unknown.

This CDR3 contains 14 residues. With 7 bases clipped from V and 3 bases from J, the junction kept 6 bases outside the gene matches. CDR1 and CDR2 from the germline V gene are MNHEY and SMNVEV (reference sequence). The chain uses TRBV27 and TRBJ2-3; 8 bases match TRBD2. This TCR came from a human donor with narcolepsy. The specimen sequenced was CD45RA- memory CD4+ T cells from PBMCs. CDR3 bases: TGTGCCAGCATGAAAGGGACTAGTACAGATACGCAGTATTTT. It encodes CASMKGTSTDTQYF.